This TCR beta chain was sequenced for a study of naive and memory T cell subsets. Amplification of ligated cDNA took four PCR rounds with SP2 and nested alpha and beta constant primers. Blood and skin TCR RNA was reverse transcribed with alpha and beta constant primers. TCRdb re-called the 5' RACE reads with MiXCR, one entry per CDR3 protein. The repertoire includes roughly 62,000 distinct CDR3 sequences, more than 6% of them detected once, and 15% to 20% sits in the top ten. Germline V lookup: CDR1 DFQATT, CDR2 SNEGSKA (reference sequence). CDR3 size: 16 residues. Trimming cost V 6 bases and J 9 bases, with 28 bases left between them. An oligonucleotide containing a UMI was ligated to the 3' end of TCR cDNA. Input was about 1 to 1,100 ng of DNase-treated total RNA without cell sorting. This clonotype turned up a few times.

The sequence came from a female donor in good health. The chain employs TRBV20-1 and TRBJ2-3, with a tentative D call TRBD1 (6 bases). CDR3 amino acids: CSAGAPISKTGGTQYF. In DNA, the CDR3 is TGCAGTGCGGGGGCACCGATAAGCAAGACCGGAGGAACGCAGTATTTT.